Following are 17 T cell receptor beta chains from one sample sequenced in a study of beta chain features in type 1 diabetes. The study reverse transcribed the entire isolated RNA, so it sequenced expressed TCRB transcripts. Produced via immunoSEQ multiplex PCR; TCRdb's table is partial and in-frame only. Among more than 140,000 clones listed, 9% to 10% were seen once. The sequenced sample was central memory CD4+ T cells from blood. The receptor source for this set is a woman aged 40 to 50 in good health.

CDR3 residues: CANSEGGDGYTF. The CDR3 coding sequence is TGTGCTAACAGCGAAGGGGGCGATGGCTACACCTTC. The chain combines TRBV2 with TRBJ1-2; 7 nucleotides align to TRBD1. This CDR3 spans 12 amino acids. Germline CDR1 is SNHLY and CDR2 is FYNNEI.

The chain couples TRBV5-5 to TRBJ2-1, with a tentative D call TRBD1 (6 bases). Trimming left V 5 bases short and J 4 bases short, with 16 bases between. There are 15 residues in the CDR3. The V gene's germline CDR1 is SGHKS and CDR2 YYEKEE (reference sequence). CDR3 in DNA: TGTGCCAGCAGGCCGCCAGGGGCGGAGTACAATGAGCAGTTCTTC. It encodes CASRPPGAEYNEQFF.

The chain combines TRBV6-5 with TRBJ2-1, with D unclear. Germline CDR1 and CDR2: MNHEY and SVGAGI. This CDR3 has 15 residues. V was clipped by 6 bases and J by 4 bases, with 16 bases between them. CDR3 sequence (DNA): TGTGCCAGCAGCCGAGAACCCTCCTTTTACAATGAGCAGTTCTTC. Its translation: CASSREPSFYNEQFF.

The chain combines TRBV25-1 with TRBJ1-1; D possibly corresponds to TRBD1 (5 bases). Germline V gene data show CDR1 as MGHDK and CDR2 as SYGVNS. V shed 3 bases and J shed 0 bases, with 8 bases lying between them. The CDR3 is made up of 14 amino acids. CDR3 in amino acids: CASSDSGLNTEAFF. CDR3 in DNA: TGTGCCAGCAGTGATTCAGGGCTGAACACTGAAGCTTTCTTT.

The rearrangement uses TRBV19 and TRBJ2-3; no clear D. The germline V and J ends were trimmed by 7 bases and 0 bases, with 14 bases remaining between them. CDR3 length: 15 residues. Germline V gives CDR1 LNHDA, CDR2 SQIVND (reference sequence). CDR3: CASMAESSSTDTQYF. The CDR3 nucleotides read TGTGCCAGTATGGCGGAGTCCTCTAGCACAGATACGCAGTATTTT.

The sample holds a few counts of this clone. The V gene is TRBV14, the J gene TRBJ1-1, with 10 bases lining up with TRBD1. Trimming cost V 4 bases and J 0 bases; bases outside gene matches: 2. The CDR3 loop spans 15 amino acids. CDR1 is SGHDN and CDR2 is FVKESK in the germline V gene. The CDR3 is CASSRGQGLNTEAFF. CDR3 bases: TGTGCCAGCAGCCGGGGACAGGGGTTGAACACTGAAGCTTTCTTT.

This clone was seen a few times. The chain joins TRBV15 to TRBJ1-2; TRBD1 matches 7 bases. The CDR3 is 16 amino acids. In germline, CDR1 is LNHNV, CDR2 YYDKDF (reference sequence). With V trimmed by 2 bases and J by 1 base, 7 bases remained unmatched. DNA for the CDR3: TGTGCCACCAGCAGACCCTGGACAGGCGTTAACTATGGCTACACCTTC. Translating it yields CATSRPWTGVNYGYTF.

This clone was seen a handful of times. J is TRBJ1-1 and V is TRBV14, with D perhaps TRBD1 (6 bases). Trimming took off 1 base at V and 4 bases at J, with 13 bases between the two ends. The CDR3 covers 15 residues. Germline V gene lookup returns CDR1 SGHDN and CDR2 FVKESK. This CDR3 is CASSQARGASTEAFF. Here the CDR3 DNA reads TGTGCCAGCAGCCAAGCTCGGGGGGCTAGCACTGAAGCTTTCTTT.

The table lists this clone with a few counts. This chain connects TRBV18 to TRBJ1-1; D remains unclear. From germline, CDR1 is KGHSH and CDR2 LQKENI. Deletions cut 3 bases from V and 4 bases from J, with 12 bases between. This CDR3 has 14 residues. DNA of the CDR3: TGTGCCAGCTCACCTCGAGGAATGGGCACTGAAGCTTTCTTT. It is translated as CASSPRGMGTEAFF.

This clone was found once. V is TRBV6-1 and J is TRBJ2-3; 9 nucleotides match TRBD1. Trimming cost V 6 bases and J 2 bases; bases outside gene matches: 3. The CDR3 extends over 14 amino acids. From germline, CDR1 is MNHNS and CDR2 SASEGT. As DNA, the CDR3 is TGTGCCAGCAGAAGGGACAGGGACACAGATACGCAGTATTTT. Its protein is CASRRDRDTDTQYF.

This clone was observed a handful of times. The genes are TRBV10-3 and TRBJ2-1; no reliable D call. The CDR3 is 15 amino acids. Looked up from germline, CDR1 is ENHRY and CDR2 is SYGVKD. The V end was cut by 6 bases, the J end by 0 bases, with 12 bases between. In DNA, the CDR3 is TGTGCCATCAGCCCCGTAGCCACCTCCTACAATGAGCAGTTCTTC. As protein: CAISPVATSYNEQFF.

The V call is TRBV7-9, the J call TRBJ2-3, with a tentative D call TRBD1 (6 bases). Trimming took 0 bases from V and 3 from J, leaving 16 bases between them. Germline V gene data show CDR1 as SEHNR and CDR2 as FQNEAQ (reference sequence). The CDR3 is 17 residues long. The CDR3 loop is CASSLAPFPGQTDTQYF. DNA of the CDR3: TGTGCCAGCAGCTTAGCGCCCTTTCCGGGACAAACAGATACGCAGTATTTT.

This chain connects TRBV5-1 to TRBJ2-5; 10 bases fit TRBD2. This CDR3 spans 16 amino acids. V was pared by 4 bases and J by 4 bases, with 10 bases of the junction left unmatched. Germline V gene sequence: CDR1 SGHRS, CDR2 YFSETQ. For the CDR3, the DNA is TGCGCCAGCAGCCCGGGGGGGACTAGCGTCGGAGAGACCCAGTACTTC. As protein: CASSPGGTSVGETQYF.

The chain joins TRBV2 to TRBJ1-4; D gene unclear. CDR3 size: 17 residues. With 3 bases removed from V and 0 bases from J, the gap between germline ends came to 14 bases. Germline CDR1 reads SNHLY; CDR2 reads FYNNEI. The CDR3 DNA reads TGTGCCAGCAGTGATGAGATGAAGTTTGCAACTAATGAAAAACTGTTTTTT. This gives the protein CASSDEMKFATNEKLFF.

This clone was picked up a small number of times. The chain employs TRBV6-6 and TRBJ2-5; 15 nucleotides line up with TRBD2. The ends lost 6 bases at V and 5 bases at J; junction bases unmatched: 4. The CDR3 consists of 15 residues. From germline, CDR1 is MNHNY and CDR2 SVGAGI (reference sequence). This CDR3 is CASRRGTSGGETQYF. CDR3 sequence (DNA): TGTGCCAGCAGACGCGGGACTAGCGGGGGGGAGACCCAGTACTTC.

The rearrangement uses TRBV27 and TRBJ1-1; D remains ambiguous. Germline loops: CDR1 MNHEY, CDR2 SMNVEV (reference sequence). The CDR3 sequence is 13 residues long. The V gene lost 7 bases and the J gene lost 1 base, with 10 bases spanning the gap. The CDR3 sequence is CASTPAGNTEAFF. The CDR3, as DNA: TGTGCCAGCACCCCCGCGGGGAACACTGAAGCTTTCTTT.

This clone was counted a few times. J is TRBJ2-5 and V is TRBV19, with D uncertain. Per germline, CDR1 LNHDA and CDR2 SQIVND (reference sequence). This CDR3 has 12 residues. V was clipped by 5 bases and J by 5 bases, with 9 bases between them. In nucleotides, the CDR3 is TGTGCCAGTAGTTTCGCGTCGGAGACCCAGTACTTC. Translating it yields CASSFASETQYF. The full variable domain, with the rest looked up from reference TRBV19 and TRBJ2-5, is DGGITQSPKYLFRKEGQNVTLSCEQNLNHDAMYWYRQDPGQGLRLIYYSQIVNDFQKGDIAEGYSVSREKKESFPLTVTSAQKNPTAFYLCASSFASETQYFGPGTRLLVL.